This T cell receptor beta chain derives from a study of blood T cell repertoires in COVID-19. At the level of the study: Researchers got acute and convalescent COVID-19 samples from the United States, Italy and Spain.

As processed by the authors: Using reference gene primer amplification, nucleated cell counts were estimated. The protocol was immunoSEQ multiplex PCR, while the TCRdb copy is restricted to in-frame clones and leaves out a portion. V and J calls and clone size are given by that table; D and trimming were obtained from the DNA. The data contain about 170,000 clones, around 87% of them seen just once; the ten biggest clones take up less than 3%. The V end was cut by 7 bases, the J end by 0 bases, with 15 bases between. CDR1 and CDR2 (germline): LNHDA, SQIVND (reference sequence). The CDR3 is made up of 15 amino acids.

The chain has TRBV19 and TRBJ1-1, with TRBD1 as a possible D gene (5 bases). The source material was peripheral blood. The receptor was derived from a woman aged 80 or over with COVID-19, enrolled during active disease. The CDR3 is CASTDPDRVNTEAFF. The DNA for the CDR3 is TGTGCCAGTACCGACCCTGACAGAGTGAACACTGAAGCTTTCTTT.